Shown below are 16 T cell receptor beta chains from a single sample sequenced in a study of shared clonotypes between healthy human individuals. Method: immunoSEQ multiplex PCR; TCRdb's copy keeps in-frame clones and lacks some. The sample yields under 2.5 million clones, roughly 92% seen once. Sequenced material: naive CD4+ T cells from PBMCs. Described subset: CD45RA+ positively selected. These receptors were obtained from a man aged 18 to 35 in good health. Some clones in this sample may be carry-over from other donors' samples.

The chain recombines TRBV28 with TRBJ2-7; 7 bases line up with TRBD2. The CDR3 extends over 14 amino acids. The V gene's germline CDR1 is MDHEN and CDR2 SYDVKM. V shed 10 bases and J 3 bases; nucleotides not matched to a gene: 12. The CDR3 protein is CATSPGTTFYEQYF. Written as DNA, the CDR3 is TGTGCCACATCCCCCGGGACTACCTTCTACGAGCAGTACTTC.

The chain recombines TRBV11-2 with TRBJ2-2; the D gene is possibly TRBD2 (5 bases). The CDR3 sequence is 17 residues long. Germline V gene data show CDR1 as SGHAT and CDR2 as FQNNGV. Trimming took 5 bases from V and 2 from J, leaving 18 bases between them. The CDR3 sequence: CASSPWVRDTNTGELFF. DNA for the CDR3: TGTGCCAGCAGCCCCTGGGTTCGGGATACCAACACCGGGGAGCTGTTTTTT.

The CDR3, as DNA: TGTGCCAGCAGCTTGGAAGCAGCAGGGCGCGGGGAGCTGTTTTTT. Translated, it gives CASSLEAAGRGELFF. The J gene is TRBJ2-2, the V gene TRBV5-4; a possible D gene is TRBD1 (5 bases). V lost 0 bases to trimming and J lost 7 bases, with 13 bases between them. In germline, CDR1 is SGHNT, CDR2 YYREEE (reference sequence). This CDR3 is built from 15 residues.

The genes are TRBV10-3 and TRBJ2-5; unclear D gene. Germline V gene sequence: CDR1 ENHRY, CDR2 SYGVKD. Trimming stripped 0 bases from V and 4 bases from J, with 9 bases between. This CDR3 is built from 14 residues. CDR3 sequence (DNA): TGTGCCATCAGTGAGTCACACGGATCAGAGACCCAGTACTTC. Translated: CAISESHGSETQYF.

The J gene is TRBJ2-2, the V gene TRBV28; 8 bases map to TRBD2. From germline, CDR1 is MDHEN and CDR2 SYDVKM. V gave up 7 bases and J gave up 7 bases; unmatched junction bases: 14. CDR3 length equals 16 residues. CDR3 in DNA: TGTGCCAGCACTCCCAACGGGAGGGGGTTTGGCGGGGAGCTGTTTTTT. This gives the protein CASTPNGRGFGGELFF.

The V call is TRBV6-5, the J call TRBJ1-4, with TRBD1 matching 9 bases. After removal of 6 bases from V and 7 bases from J, the junction contained 3 bases not matched to a gene. The CDR3 is 13 residues long. Germline CDR1 reads MNHEY; CDR2 reads SVGAGI. The CDR3 here is CASRQGAGEKLFF. The CDR3 bases are TGTGCCAGCAGACAGGGGGCTGGTGAAAAACTGTTTTTT.

The chain combines TRBV5-5 with TRBJ1-3, with a possible D match to TRBD1 (6 bases). Trimming stripped 4 bases from V and 0 bases from J, with 8 bases between. This CDR3 is built from 14 residues. Germline V lookup: CDR1 SGHKS, CDR2 YYEKEE (reference sequence). The CDR3 reads CASSRTVSGNTIYF. CDR3 DNA: TGTGCCAGCAGCCGGACAGTCTCTGGAAACACCATATATTTT.

This chain uses TRBV2 with TRBJ2-1, with 8 bases identical to TRBD1. The CDR3 is 15 amino acids. Germline CDR1 reads SNHLY; CDR2 reads FYNNEI. J lost 6 bases, V lost 4 bases, and 8 bases had no gene match. DNA for the CDR3: TGTGCCAGCAGTGCCCGGACAGGGTCCCCCAATGAGCAGTTCTTC. As protein: CASSARTGSPNEQFF.

Here the CDR3 reads CASSWTRYEKLFF. CDR3 nucleotide sequence: TGTGCCAGCAGCTGGACAAGATATGAAAAACTGTTTTTT. The chain carries TRBV5-5 and TRBJ1-4, with D possibly matching TRBD1 (5 bases). V was cut by 3 bases and J by 6 bases, with 9 bases left in between. The CDR3 contains 13 residues. The germline CDR1 and CDR2 sequences are SGHKS and YYEKEE (reference sequence).

The chain joins TRBV7-6 to TRBJ2-5, with D perhaps assigned TRBD1 or TRBD2 (5 bases each). Looked up from germline, CDR1 is SGHVS and CDR2 is FNYEAQ. The CDR3 covers 11 residues. Trimming removed 5 bases at V and 10 bases at J, with 11 bases between. The CDR3, as DNA: TGTGCCAGCAGCCGGGCTGGGGGCCAGTACTTC. It is translated as CASSRAGGQYF.

V gene TRBV5-1 combines with J gene TRBJ2-1, with 16 bases fitting TRBD2. This CDR3 spans 17 amino acids. Looked up from germline, CDR1 is SGHRS and CDR2 is YFSETQ. With V trimmed by 4 bases and J by 5 bases, 6 bases remained unmatched. The chain's CDR3 is CASSSGTSGRANNEQFF. The CDR3 DNA follows: TGCGCCAGCAGCAGCGGGACTAGCGGGAGGGCGAACAATGAGCAGTTCTTC.

This chain links TRBV5-1 with TRBJ2-5, with TRBD2 matching 13 bases. The CDR3 contains 18 residues. Germline lookup yields CDR1 SGHRS and CDR2 YFSETQ. V shed 4 bases and J 4 bases; nucleotides not matched to a gene: 13. CDR3 nucleotide sequence: TGCGCCAGCAGCATCGGGACTAGCGGGGCCCTCCCAAGAGAGACCCAGTACTTC. Protein sequence: CASSIGTSGALPRETQYF.

To note about this clone: The sample carries other DNA sequences with the same CDR3. The rearrangement links TRBV28 to TRBJ1-3, with a weak D call TRBD1 (5 bases). CDR3 length: 14 residues. The ends were cut back, 2 bases at V and 2 bases at J, with 7 bases in the middle. The germline V gene encodes CDR1 MDHEN and CDR2 SYDVKM. The CDR3 DNA reads as TGTGCCAGCAGTTTAGGCAGGGCTGGAAACACCATATATTTT. It codes for CASSLGRAGNTIYF.

In this sample, this clone turned up a few times. The gene calls are TRBV5-6 and TRBJ2-1; 7 bases agree with TRBD1. The J segment lost 5 bases and the V segment lost 0 bases, leaving 8 bases of the junction unmatched. The CDR3 loop spans 16 amino acids. Germline-derived CDR1 and CDR2 are SGHDT and YYEEEE. This chain's CDR3 is CASSLVGRGLNNEQFF. CDR3 nucleotides: TGTGCCAGCAGCTTGGTTGGCAGGGGGTTGAACAATGAGCAGTTCTTC.

The chain uses TRBV28 and TRBJ2-7; no definite D call. V was cut by 6 bases and J by 6 bases, with 12 bases left in between. Per the germline V gene, CDR1 is MDHEN and CDR2 is SYDVKM. This CDR3 comprises 12 residues. CDR3 nucleotide sequence: TGTGCCAGCAGGGATCCTCCATTCGAGCAGTACTTC. It translates to CASRDPPFEQYF.

In DNA, the CDR3 is TGTGCCAGCTCACCACCCCCTCGCTCGCCTCACTATGGCTACACCTTC. Encoded protein: CASSPPPRSPHYGYTF. V is TRBV18 and J is TRBJ1-2; D is uncertain. The germline CDR1 and CDR2 sequences are KGHSH and LQKENI. The CDR3 totals 16 residues. V was clipped by 0 bases and J by 3 bases, with 14 bases between them.